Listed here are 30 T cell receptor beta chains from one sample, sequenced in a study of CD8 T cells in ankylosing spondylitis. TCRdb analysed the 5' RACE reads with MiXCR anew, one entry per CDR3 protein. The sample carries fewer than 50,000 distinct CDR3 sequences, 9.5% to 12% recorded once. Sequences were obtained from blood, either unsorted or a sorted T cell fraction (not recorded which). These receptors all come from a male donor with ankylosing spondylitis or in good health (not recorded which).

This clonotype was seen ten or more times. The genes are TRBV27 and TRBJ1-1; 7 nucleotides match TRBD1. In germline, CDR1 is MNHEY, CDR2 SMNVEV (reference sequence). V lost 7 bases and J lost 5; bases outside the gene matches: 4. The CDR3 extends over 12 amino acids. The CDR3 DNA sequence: TGTGCCAGCAAGACAGGGAGGACTGAAGCTTTCTTT. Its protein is CASKTGRTEAFF.

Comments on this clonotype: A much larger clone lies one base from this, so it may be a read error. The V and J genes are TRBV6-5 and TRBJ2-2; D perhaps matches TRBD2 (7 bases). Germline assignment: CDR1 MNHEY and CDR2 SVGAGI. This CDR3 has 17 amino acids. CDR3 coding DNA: TGTGTCAGCAGTTACTCGGGGGCGGGGGTTGCGACCGGGGAGCTGTTTTTT. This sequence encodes CVSSYSGAGVATGELFF.

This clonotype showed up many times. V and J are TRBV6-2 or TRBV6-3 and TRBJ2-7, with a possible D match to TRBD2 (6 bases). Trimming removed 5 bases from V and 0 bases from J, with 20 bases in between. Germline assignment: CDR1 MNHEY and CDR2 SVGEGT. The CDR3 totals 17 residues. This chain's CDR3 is CASSPYLRDGSSYEQYF. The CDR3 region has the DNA TGTGCCAGCAGTCCCTATCTCCGGGACGGGAGCTCCTACGAGCAGTACTTC.

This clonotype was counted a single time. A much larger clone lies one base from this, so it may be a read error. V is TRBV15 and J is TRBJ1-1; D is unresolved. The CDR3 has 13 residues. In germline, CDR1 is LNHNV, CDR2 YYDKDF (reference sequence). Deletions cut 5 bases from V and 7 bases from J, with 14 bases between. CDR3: CATSLILGSEAFF. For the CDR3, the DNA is TGTGCCACCAGCTTAATACTTGGAAGTGAAGCTTTCTTT.

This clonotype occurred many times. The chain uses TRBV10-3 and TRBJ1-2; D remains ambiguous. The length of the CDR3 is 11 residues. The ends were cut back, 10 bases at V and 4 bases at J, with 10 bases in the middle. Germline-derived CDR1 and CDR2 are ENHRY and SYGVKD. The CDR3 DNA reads TGTGCCACCCAACGAGCCTATGGCTACACCTTC. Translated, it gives CATQRAYGYTF.

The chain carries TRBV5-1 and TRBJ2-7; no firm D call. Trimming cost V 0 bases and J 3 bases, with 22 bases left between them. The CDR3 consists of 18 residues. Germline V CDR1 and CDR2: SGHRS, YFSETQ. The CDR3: CASSLDFFNLLRDYEQYF. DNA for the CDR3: TGCGCCAGCAGCTTGGACTTTTTTAACCTCCTACGAGACTACGAGCAGTACTTC.

This CDR3 reads CASSDRNTGELFF. CDR3 sequence (DNA): TGTGCCAGCAGTGACCGGAACACCGGGGAGCTGTTTTTT. V is TRBV6-4 and J is TRBJ2-2; D gene unclear. V was pared by 2 bases and J by 1 base, with 2 bases between. The CDR3 runs 13 residues. Germline V lookup: CDR1 MRHNA, CDR2 SNTAGT.

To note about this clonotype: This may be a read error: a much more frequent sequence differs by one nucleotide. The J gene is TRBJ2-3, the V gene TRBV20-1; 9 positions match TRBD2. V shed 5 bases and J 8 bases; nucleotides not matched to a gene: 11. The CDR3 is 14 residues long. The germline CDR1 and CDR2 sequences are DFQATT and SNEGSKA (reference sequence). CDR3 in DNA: TGCAGTGCTGGGGGGATAGCGGGGGCAGGTACGCAGTATTTT. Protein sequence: CSAGGIAGAGTQYF.

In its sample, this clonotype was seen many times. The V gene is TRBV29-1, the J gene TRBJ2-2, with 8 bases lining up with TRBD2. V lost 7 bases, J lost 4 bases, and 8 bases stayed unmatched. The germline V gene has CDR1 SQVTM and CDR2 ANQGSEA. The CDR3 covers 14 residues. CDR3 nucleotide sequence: TGCAGCGGCCTACTAGCGGAGGGCACCGGGGAGCTGTTTTTT. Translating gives CSGLLAEGTGELFF.

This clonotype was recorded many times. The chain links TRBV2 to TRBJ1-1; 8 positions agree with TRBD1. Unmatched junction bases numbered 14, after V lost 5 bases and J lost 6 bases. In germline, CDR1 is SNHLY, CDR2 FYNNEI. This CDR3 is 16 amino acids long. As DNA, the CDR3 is TGTGCCAGCAGTAAACCCCCGACAGGGGATCCCCCTGAAGCTTTCTTT. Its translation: CASSKPPTGDPPEAFF.

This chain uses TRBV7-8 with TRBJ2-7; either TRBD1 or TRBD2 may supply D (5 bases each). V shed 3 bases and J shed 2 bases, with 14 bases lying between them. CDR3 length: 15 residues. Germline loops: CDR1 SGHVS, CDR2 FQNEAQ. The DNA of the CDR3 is TGTGCCAGCAGCTTTGGGCGGGCAGGGCCCTACGAGCAGTACTTC. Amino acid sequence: CASSFGRAGPYEQYF.

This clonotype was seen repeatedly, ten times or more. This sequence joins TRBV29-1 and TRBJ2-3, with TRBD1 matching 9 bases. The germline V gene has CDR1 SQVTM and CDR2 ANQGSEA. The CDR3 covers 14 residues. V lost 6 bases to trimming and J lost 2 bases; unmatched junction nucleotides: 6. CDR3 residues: CSVHRDRVTDTQYF. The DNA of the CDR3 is TGCAGCGTCCACAGGGACAGGGTCACAGATACGCAGTATTTT.

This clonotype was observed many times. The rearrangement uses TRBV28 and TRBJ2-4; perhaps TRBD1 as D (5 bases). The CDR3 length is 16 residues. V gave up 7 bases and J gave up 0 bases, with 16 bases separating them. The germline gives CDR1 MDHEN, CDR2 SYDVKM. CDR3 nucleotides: TGTGCCAGCACAAATACAGGCCGTCTAGCCAAAAACATTCAGTACTTC. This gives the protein CASTNTGRLAKNIQYF.

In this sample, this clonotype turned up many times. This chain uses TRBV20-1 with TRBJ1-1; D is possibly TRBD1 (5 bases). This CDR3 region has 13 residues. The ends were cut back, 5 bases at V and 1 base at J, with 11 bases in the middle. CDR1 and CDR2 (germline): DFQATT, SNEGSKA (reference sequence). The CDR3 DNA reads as TGCAGTGCTCCGGGACCCTGGAACACTGAAGCTTTCTTT. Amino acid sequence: CSAPGPWNTEAFF.

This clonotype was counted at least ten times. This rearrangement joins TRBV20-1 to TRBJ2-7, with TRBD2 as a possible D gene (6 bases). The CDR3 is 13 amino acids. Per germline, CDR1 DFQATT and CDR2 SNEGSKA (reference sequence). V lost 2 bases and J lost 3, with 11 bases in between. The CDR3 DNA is TGCAGTGCTAGAAGACCCGGGGGCTACGAGCAGTACTTC. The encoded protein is CSARRPGGYEQYF.

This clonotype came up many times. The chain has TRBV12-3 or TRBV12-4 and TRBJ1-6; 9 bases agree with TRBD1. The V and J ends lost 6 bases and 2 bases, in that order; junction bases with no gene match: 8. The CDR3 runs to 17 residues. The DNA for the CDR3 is TGTGCCAGCAGCAGCGAAACAGGGGGCGCCTATAATTCACCCCTCCACTTT. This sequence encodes CASSSETGGAYNSPLHF.

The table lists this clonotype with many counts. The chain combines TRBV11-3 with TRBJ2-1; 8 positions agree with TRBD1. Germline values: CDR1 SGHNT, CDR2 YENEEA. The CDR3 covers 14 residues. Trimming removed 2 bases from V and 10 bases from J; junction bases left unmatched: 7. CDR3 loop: CASSLNYRGFEQFF. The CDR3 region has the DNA TGTGCCAGCAGCTTAAATTACAGGGGGTTCGAGCAGTTCTTC.

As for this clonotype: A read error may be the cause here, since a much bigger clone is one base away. CDR3 nucleotides: TGTGCCAGCAGCTTTAGGACTAGCGGGGGCACAGATACGCAGTATTTT. Amino acids: CASSFRTSGGTDTQYF. The V gene is TRBV5-6, the J gene TRBJ2-3, with TRBD2 identical over 12 bases. The CDR3 totals 16 residues. The ends lost 2 bases at V and 1 base at J; junction bases unmatched: 2. Germline V gene lookup returns CDR1 SGHDT and CDR2 YYEEEE.

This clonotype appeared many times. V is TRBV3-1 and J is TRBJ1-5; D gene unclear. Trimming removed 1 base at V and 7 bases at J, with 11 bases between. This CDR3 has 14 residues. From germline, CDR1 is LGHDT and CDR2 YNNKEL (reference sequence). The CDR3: CASSQAGSGQPQHF. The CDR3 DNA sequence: TGTGCCAGCAGCCAAGCCGGTTCGGGGCAGCCCCAGCATTTT.

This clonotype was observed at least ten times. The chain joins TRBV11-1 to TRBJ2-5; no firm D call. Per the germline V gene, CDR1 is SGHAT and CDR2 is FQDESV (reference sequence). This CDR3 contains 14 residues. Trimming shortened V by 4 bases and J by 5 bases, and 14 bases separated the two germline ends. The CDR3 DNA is TGTGCCAGCAGCTCGGGTTCATTTGGGGAGACCCAGTACTTC. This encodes CASSSGSFGETQYF.

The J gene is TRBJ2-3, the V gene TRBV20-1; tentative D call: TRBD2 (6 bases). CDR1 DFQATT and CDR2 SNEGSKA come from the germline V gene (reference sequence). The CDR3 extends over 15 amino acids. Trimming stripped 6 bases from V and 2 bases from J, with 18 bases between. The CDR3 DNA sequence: TGCAGTGCGAGGGAGGAGCGGTACTACACAGATACGCAGTATTTT. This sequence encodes CSAREERYYTDTQYF.

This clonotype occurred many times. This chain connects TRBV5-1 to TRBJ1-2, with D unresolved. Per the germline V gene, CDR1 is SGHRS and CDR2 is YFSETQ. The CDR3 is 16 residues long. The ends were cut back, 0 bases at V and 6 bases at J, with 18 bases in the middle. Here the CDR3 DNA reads TGCGCCAGCAGCTTGGGATTGTCGGGAGGTACCAATGGCTACACCTTC. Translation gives CASSLGLSGGTNGYTF. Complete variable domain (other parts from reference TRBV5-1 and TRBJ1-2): KAGVTQTPRYLIKTRGQQVTLSCSPISGHRSVSWYQQTPGQGLQFLFEYFSETQRNKGNFPGRFSGRQFSNSRSEMNVSTLELGDSALYLCASSLGLSGGTNGYTFGSGTRLTVV.

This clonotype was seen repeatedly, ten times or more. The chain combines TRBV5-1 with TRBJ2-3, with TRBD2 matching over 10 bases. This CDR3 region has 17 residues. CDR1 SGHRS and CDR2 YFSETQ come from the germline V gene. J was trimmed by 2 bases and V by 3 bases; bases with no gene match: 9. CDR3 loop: CASSSGLLAGLTDTQYF. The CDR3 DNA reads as TGCGCCAGCAGCTCAGGCCTACTAGCGGGACTCACAGATACGCAGTATTTT.

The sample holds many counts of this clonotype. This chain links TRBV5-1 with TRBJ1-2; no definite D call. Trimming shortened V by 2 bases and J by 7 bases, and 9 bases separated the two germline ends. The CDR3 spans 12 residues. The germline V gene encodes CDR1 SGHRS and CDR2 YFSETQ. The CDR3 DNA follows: TGCGCCAGCAGCTTCGGAGTTGCTGGCTACACCTTC. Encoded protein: CASSFGVAGYTF. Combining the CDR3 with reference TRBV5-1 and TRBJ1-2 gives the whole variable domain KAGVTQTPRYLIKTRGQQVTLSCSPISGHRSVSWYQQTPGQGLQFLFEYFSETQRNKGNFPGRFSGRQFSNSRSEMNVSTLELGDSALYLCASSFGVAGYTFGSGTRLTVV.

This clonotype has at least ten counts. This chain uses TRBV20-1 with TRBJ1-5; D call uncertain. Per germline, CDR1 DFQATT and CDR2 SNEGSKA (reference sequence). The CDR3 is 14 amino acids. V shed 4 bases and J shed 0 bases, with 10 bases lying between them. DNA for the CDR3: TGCAGTGCTATACGACCTTATAGCAATCAGCCCCAGCATTTT. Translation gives CSAIRPYSNQPQHF.

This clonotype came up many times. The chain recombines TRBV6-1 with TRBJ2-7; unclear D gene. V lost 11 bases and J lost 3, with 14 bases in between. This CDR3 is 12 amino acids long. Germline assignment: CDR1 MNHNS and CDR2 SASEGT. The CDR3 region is CALGPILYEQYF. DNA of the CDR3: TGTGCCCTGGGTCCGATTCTCTACGAGCAGTACTTC.

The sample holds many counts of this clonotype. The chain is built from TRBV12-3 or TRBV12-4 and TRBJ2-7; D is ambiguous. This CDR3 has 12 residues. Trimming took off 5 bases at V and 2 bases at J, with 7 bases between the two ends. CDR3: CASSRTTYEQYF. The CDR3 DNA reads TGTGCCAGCAGTAGAACGACCTACGAGCAGTACTTC.

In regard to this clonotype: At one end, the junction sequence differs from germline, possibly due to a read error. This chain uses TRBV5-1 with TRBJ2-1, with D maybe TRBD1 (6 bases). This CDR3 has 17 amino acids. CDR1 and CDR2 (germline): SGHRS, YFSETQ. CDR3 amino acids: CASTLDSRLSGYNEQFF. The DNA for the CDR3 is TGCGCCAGCACCTTGGACAGCCGTCTCTCGGGATACAATGAGCAGTTCTTC.

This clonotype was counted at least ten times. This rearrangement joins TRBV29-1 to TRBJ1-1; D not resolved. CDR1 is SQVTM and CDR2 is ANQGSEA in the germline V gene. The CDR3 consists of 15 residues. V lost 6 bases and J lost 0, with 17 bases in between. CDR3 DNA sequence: TGCAGCGTAGCCTCAATCGCCCTTATGAACACTGAAGCTTTCTTT. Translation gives CSVASIALMNTEAFF.

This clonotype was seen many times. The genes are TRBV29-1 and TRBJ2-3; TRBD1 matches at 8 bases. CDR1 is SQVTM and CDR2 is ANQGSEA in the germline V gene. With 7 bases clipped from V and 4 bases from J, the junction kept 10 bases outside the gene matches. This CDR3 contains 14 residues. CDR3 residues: CSAGQGWGADTQYF. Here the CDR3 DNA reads TGCAGCGCCGGACAGGGCTGGGGAGCAGATACGCAGTATTTT.